Sequencing of this T cell receptor beta chain was carried out in a study of blood T cell repertoires in COVID-19. Authors' analysis steps: Nucleated cell number was recorded as an estimate derived from reference gene primer amplification. Sequencing used immunoSEQ multiplex PCR; TCRdb keeps in-frame clones, though not all of them. V, J and clone size were drawn from that table, and D and trimming were deduced from the DNA. The top ten clones hold about 15% of a sample with around 220,000 clones, around 87% of them seen once. Within 2 weeks before study entry, exposed participants met a COVID-19 case. This CDR3 region has 10 residues. Trimming took off 7 bases at V and 2 bases at J, with 2 bases between the two ends.

This receptor was taken from a man younger than 45 who had been exposed to COVID-19. Sequenced: PBMCs or T cells enriched from blood (not recorded which). This chain joins TRBV23-1 and TRBJ1-1; unclear D gene. TRBV23-1 falls under the ORF class, with uncertain function. DNA of the CDR3: TGCGCCAGCACAAACACTGAAGCTTTCTTT. This gives the protein CASTNTEAFF.